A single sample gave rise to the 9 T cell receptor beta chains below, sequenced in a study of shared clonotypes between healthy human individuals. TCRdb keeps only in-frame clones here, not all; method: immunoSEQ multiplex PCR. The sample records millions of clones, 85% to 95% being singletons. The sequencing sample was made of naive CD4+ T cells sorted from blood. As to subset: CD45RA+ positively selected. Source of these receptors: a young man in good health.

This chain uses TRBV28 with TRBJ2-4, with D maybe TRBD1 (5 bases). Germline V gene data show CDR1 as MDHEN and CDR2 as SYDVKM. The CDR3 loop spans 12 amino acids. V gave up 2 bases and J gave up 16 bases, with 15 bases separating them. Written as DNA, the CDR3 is TGTGCCAGCAGTTTAAGGGATAGGGGCGAATACTTC. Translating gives CASSLRDRGEYF.

CDR3: CASSPRQAGELFF. In DNA form, the CDR3 reads TGTGCCAGCAGTCCCCGACAGGCCGGGGAGCTGTTTTTT. The chain uses TRBV6-1 and TRBJ2-2; D may be TRBD1 (6 bases). Trimming removed 5 bases from V and 6 bases from J, with 10 bases in between. CDR1 is MNHNS and CDR2 is SASEGT in the germline V gene. This CDR3 spans 13 amino acids.

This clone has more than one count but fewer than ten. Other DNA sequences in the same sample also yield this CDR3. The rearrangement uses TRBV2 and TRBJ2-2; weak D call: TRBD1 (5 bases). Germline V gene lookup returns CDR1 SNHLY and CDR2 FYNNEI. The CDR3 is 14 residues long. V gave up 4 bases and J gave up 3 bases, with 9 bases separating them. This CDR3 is CASSVSRDTGELFF. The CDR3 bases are TGTGCCAGCAGTGTATCCAGGGACACCGGGGAGCTGTTTTTT.

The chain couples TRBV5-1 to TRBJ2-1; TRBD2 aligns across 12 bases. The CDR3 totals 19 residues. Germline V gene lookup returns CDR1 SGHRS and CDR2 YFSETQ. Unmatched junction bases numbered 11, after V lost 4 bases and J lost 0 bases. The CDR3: CASSIGLAGYQSSYNEQFF. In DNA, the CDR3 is TGCGCCAGCAGCATCGGACTAGCGGGGTACCAGAGCTCCTACAATGAGCAGTTCTTC.

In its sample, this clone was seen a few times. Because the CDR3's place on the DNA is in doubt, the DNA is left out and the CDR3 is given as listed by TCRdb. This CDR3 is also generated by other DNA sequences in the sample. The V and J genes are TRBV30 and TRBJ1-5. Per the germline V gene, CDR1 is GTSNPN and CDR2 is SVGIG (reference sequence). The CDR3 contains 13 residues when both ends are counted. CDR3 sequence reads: CAWSTSGNQPQHF.

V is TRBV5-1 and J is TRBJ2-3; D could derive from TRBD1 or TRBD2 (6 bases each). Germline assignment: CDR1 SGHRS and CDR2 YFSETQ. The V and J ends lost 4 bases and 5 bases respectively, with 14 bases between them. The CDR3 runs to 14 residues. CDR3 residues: CASSGGTRGDTQYF. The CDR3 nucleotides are TGCGCCAGCAGCGGGGGGACCAGGGGAGATACGCAGTATTTT.

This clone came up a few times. The CDR3 spells CASSTGRTIDQPQHF. CDR3 in DNA: TGTGCCAGTAGTACCGGACGGACAATCGATCAGCCCCAGCATTTT. J is TRBJ1-5 and V is TRBV19, with a possible D match to TRBD1 (5 bases). V was shortened by 4 bases and J by 5 bases, with 15 bases between the two germline ends. The CDR3 totals 15 residues. CDR1 is LNHDA and CDR2 is SQIVND in the germline V gene (reference sequence). Complete variable domain (other parts from reference TRBV19 and TRBJ1-5): DGGITQSPKYLFRKEGQNVTLSCEQNLNHDAMYWYRQDPGQGLRLIYYSQIVNDFQKGDIAEGYSVSREKKESFPLTVTSAQKNPTAFYLCASSTGRTIDQPQHFGDGTRLSIL.

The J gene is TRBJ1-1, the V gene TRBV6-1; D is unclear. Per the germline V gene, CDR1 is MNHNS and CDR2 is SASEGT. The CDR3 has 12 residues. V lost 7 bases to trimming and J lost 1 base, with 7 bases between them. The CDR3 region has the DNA TGTGCCAGCACCTACTCGAACACTGAAGCTTTCTTT. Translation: CASTYSNTEAFF.

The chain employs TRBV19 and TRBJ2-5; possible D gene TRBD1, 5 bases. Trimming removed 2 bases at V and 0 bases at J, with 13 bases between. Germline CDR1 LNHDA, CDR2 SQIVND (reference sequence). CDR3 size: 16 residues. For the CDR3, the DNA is TGTGCCAGTAGTATAAGGGGCCCGACTTACCAAGAGACCCAGTACTTC. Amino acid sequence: CASSIRGPTYQETQYF.